This entry describes one TCR beta chain. In the original analysis: The assay estimated nucleated cells by amplifying reference gene primers. Some clones are missing from TCRdb's copy, which holds only in-frame ones; the method was immunoSEQ multiplex PCR. Clonal size and the V and J genes are those of that table, whereas D and trimming came from the DNA. The table shows approximately 65,000 clones, with around 83% occurring only once. This entry is derived from a study of blood T cell repertoires in COVID-19. The overall study: Sites across the United States, Italy and Spain contributed samples from acute and convalescent COVID-19. From T cells, B-cell-depleted T cells, or PBMCs came the material, which was cDNA or gDNA.

Germline V gene lookup returns CDR1 LGHDT and CDR2 YNNKEL (reference sequence). This CDR3 has 18 residues. V lost 3 bases, J lost 4 bases, and 15 bases stayed unmatched. The chain uses TRBV3-1 (or the pseudogene TRBV3-2) and TRBJ1-2; TRBD1 matches 9 bases. The sequence was collected from a man aged 50 to 59 with acute or convalescent COVID-19. The sequenced material came from peripheral blood. CDR3 protein: CASSHEPAQGARFYGYTF. The CDR3 coding sequence is TGTGCCAGCAGCCATGAGCCCGCACAGGGGGCGAGATTCTATGGCTACACCTTC.